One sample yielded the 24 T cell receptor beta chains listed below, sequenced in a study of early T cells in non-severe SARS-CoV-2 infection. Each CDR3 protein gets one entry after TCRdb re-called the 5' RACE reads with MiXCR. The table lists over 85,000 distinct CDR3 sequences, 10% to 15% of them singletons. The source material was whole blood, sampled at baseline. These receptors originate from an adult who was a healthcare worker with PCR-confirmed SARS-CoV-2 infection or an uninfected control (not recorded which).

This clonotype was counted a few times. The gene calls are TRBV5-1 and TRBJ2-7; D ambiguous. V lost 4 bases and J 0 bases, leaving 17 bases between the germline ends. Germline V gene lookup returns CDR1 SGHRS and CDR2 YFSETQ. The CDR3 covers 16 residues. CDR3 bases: TGCGCCAGCAGCACCCGCGTCGGGCAGAGCTCCTACGAGCAGTACTTC. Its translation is CASSTRVGQSSYEQYF.

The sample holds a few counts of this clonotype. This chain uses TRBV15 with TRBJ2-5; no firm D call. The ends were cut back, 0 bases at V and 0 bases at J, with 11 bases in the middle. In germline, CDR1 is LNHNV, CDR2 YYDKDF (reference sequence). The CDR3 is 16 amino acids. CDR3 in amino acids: CATSRDRVVYQETQYF. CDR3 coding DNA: TGTGCCACCAGCAGAGATCGCGTAGTGTACCAAGAGACCCAGTACTTC.

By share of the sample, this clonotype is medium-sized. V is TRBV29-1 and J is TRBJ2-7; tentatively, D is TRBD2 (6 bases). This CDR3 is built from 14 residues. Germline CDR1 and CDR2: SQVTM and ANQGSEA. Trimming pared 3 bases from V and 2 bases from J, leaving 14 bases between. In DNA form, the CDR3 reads TGCAGCGTTGACTTGTCGGGAGAACCCTACGAGCAGTACTTC. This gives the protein CSVDLSGEPYEQYF.

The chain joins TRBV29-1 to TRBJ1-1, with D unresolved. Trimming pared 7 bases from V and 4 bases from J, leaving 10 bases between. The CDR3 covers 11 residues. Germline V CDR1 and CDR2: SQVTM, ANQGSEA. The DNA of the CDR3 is TGCAGCGCCTGGTCGGGCACTGAAGCTTTCTTT. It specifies CSAWSGTEAFF.

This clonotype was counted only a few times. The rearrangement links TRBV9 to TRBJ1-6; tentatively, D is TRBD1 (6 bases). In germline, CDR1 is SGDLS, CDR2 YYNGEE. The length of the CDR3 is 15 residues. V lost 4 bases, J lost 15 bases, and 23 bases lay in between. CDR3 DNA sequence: TGTGCCAGCAGCCAGGGGCAGGGCGGTAATTCAGTCCTCCACTTT. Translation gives CASSQGQGGNSVLHF.

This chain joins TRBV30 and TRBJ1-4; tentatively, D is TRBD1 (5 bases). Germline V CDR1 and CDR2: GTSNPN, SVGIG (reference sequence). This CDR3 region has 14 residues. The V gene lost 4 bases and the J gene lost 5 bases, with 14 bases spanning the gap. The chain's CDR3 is CAWNVDSPNEKLFF. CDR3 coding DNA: TGTGCCTGGAACGTCGACAGTCCGAATGAAAAACTGTTTTTT.

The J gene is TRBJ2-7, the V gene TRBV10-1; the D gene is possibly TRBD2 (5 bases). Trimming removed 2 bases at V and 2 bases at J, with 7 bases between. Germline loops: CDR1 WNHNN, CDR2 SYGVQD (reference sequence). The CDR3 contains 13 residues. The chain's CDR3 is CASSEGSTYEQYF. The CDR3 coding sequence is TGCGCCAGCAGTGAGGGGAGTACCTACGAGCAGTACTTC.

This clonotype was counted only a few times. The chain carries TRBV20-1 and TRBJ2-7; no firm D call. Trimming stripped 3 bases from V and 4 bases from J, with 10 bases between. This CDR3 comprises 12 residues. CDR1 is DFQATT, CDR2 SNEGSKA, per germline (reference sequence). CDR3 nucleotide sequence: TGCAGTGCTAGGAGGACGGTTTACGAGCAGTACTTC. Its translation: CSARRTVYEQYF.

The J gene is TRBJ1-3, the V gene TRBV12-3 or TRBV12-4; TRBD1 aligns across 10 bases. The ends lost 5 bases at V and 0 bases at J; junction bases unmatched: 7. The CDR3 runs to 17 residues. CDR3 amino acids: CASSMRQGAFSGNTIYF. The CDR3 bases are TGTGCCAGCAGTATGCGACAGGGGGCTTTCTCTGGAAACACCATATATTTT.

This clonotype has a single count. The CDR3 is CASSSQGYQETQYF. Here the CDR3 DNA reads TGTGCCAGCAGCTCGCAGGGCTACCAAGAGACCCAGTACTTC. The rearrangement uses TRBV7-8 and TRBJ2-5, with D maybe TRBD1 (5 bases). V was cut by 4 bases and J by 0 bases, with 9 bases left in between. The germline V gene encodes CDR1 SGHVS and CDR2 FQNEAQ. The CDR3 is 14 amino acids.

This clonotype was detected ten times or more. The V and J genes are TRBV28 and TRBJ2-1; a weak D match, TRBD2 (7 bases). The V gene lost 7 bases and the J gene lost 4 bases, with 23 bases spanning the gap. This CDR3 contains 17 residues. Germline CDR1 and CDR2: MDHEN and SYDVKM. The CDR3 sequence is CASIESRGTILYNEQFF. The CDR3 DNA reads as TGTGCCAGCATCGAATCGCGGGGGACAATACTTTACAATGAGCAGTTCTTC.

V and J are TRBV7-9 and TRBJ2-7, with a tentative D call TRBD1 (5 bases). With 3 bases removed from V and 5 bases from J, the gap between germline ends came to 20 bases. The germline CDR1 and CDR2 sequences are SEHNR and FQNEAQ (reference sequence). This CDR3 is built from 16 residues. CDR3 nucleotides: TGTGCCAGCAGCTTCGAGGACATACCCCATGGCCACGAGCAGTACTTC. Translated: CASSFEDIPHGHEQYF.

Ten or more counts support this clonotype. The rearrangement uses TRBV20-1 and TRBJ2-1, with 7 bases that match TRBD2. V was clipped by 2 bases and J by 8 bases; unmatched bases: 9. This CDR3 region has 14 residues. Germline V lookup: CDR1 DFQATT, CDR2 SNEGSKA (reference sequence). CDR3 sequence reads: CSARRGSADDEQFF. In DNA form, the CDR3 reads TGCAGTGCTAGACGCGGGAGCGCGGATGATGAGCAGTTCTTC.

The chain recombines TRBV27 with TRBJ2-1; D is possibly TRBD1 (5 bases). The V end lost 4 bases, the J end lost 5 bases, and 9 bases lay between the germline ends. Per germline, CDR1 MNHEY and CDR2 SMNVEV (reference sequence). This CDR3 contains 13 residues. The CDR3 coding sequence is TGTGCCAGCAGTTCGGACAAAGACAATGAGCAGTTCTTC. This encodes CASSSDKDNEQFF.

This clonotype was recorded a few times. The CDR3 sequence: CASSQDTLAGLFF. The DNA for the CDR3 is TGTGCCAGCAGCCAAGATACTTTGGCCGGTCTGTTCTTC. The chain joins TRBV14 to TRBJ2-1; D gene ambiguous. The CDR3 contains 13 residues. The germline V and J ends were trimmed by 0 bases and 15 bases, with 15 bases remaining between them. CDR1 and CDR2 from the germline V gene are SGHDN and FVKESK.

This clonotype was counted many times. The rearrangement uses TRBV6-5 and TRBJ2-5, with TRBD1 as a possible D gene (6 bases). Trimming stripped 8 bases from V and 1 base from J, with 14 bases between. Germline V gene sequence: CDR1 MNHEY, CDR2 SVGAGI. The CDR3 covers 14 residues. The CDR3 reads CASGTLRGQETQYF. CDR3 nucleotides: TGTGCCAGCGGGACCCTCAGGGGCCAAGAGACCCAGTACTTC.

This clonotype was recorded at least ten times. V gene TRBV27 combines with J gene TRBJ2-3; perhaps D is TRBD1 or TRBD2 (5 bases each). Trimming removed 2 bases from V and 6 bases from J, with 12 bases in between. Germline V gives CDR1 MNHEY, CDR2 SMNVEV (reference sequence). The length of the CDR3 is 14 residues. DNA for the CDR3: TGTGCCAGCAGTTTACGGAAGGGGACGGATACGCAGTATTTT. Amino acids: CASSLRKGTDTQYF.

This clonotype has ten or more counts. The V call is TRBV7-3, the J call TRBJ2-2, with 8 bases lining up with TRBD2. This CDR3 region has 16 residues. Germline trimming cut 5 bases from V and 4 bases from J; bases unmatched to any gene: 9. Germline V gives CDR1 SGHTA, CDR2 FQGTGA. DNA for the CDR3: TGTGCCAGCAGCCCTTCGGCGGGGGGCCTCACCGGGGAGCTGTTTTTT. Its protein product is CASSPSAGGLTGELFF.

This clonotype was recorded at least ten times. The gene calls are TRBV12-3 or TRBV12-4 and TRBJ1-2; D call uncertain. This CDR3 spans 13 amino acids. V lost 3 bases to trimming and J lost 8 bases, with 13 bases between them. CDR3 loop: CASSFLAGEGYTF. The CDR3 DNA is TGTGCCAGCAGTTTTTTGGCCGGGGAAGGCTACACCTTC.

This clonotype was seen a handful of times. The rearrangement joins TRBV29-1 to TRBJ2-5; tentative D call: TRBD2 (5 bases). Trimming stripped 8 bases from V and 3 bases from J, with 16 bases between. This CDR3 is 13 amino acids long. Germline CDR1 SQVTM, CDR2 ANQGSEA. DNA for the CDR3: TGCAGCTGGTATTTACGGGGTGAAGAGACCCAGTACTTC. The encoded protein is CSWYLRGEETQYF.

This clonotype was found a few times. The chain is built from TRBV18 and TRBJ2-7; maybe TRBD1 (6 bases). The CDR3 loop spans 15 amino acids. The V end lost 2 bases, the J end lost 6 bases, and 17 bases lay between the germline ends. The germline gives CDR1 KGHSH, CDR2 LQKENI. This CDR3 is CASSPATGYNREQYF. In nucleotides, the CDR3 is TGTGCCAGCTCACCAGCCACAGGGTATAATCGCGAGCAGTACTTC.

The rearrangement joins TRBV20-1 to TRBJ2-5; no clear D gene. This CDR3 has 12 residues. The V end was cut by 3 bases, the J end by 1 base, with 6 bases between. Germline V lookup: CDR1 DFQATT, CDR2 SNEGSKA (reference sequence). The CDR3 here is CSASTGQETQYF. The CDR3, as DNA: TGCAGTGCTAGTACGGGCCAAGAGACCCAGTACTTC.

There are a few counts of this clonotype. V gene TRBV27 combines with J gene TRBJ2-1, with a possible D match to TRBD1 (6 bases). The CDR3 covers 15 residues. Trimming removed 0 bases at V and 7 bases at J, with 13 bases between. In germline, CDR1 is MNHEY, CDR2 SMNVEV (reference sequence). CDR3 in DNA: TGTGCCAGCAGTTTATCGTGGGGGCCTCGGAATGAGCAGTTCTTC. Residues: CASSLSWGPRNEQFF.

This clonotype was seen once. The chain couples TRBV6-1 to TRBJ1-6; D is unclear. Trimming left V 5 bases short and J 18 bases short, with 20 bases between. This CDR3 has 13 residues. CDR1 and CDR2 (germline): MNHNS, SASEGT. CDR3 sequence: CASSPWTVPTHHF. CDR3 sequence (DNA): TGTGCCAGCAGTCCCTGGACCGTCCCTACCCACCACTTT.